Shown below are 18 T cell receptor beta chains from a single sample sequenced in a study of vaccination effects on CD4 cells after COVID-19. For these TCRs, the target antigens are not known. Libraries were prepared by immunoSEQ multiplex PCR; TCRdb keeps only in-frame clonotypes and omits some of them. The sample includes tens of thousands of clones, less than 85% of them seen just once. Cells that had been cultured for less than eleven days were the source of isolated CD4+ T cells. Between March and December 2020, the person had a SARS-CoV-2 infection that PCR confirmed. The participants, recipients of two vaccine doses, got either BNT162b2 or mRNA-1273. The sequences come from CD4+ T cells from PBMCs cultured without peptide, collected after COVID-19 vaccination. Source of these receptors: a human donor who had a prior SARS-CoV-2 infection.

The table lists this clone with a count of one. V usage is TRBV6-1 and J usage is TRBJ2-7; either TRBD1 or TRBD2 may supply D (5 bases each). Trimming pared 1 base from V and 5 bases from J, leaving 12 bases between. Per the germline V gene, CDR1 is MNHNS and CDR2 is SASEGT. The CDR3 sequence is 14 residues long. CDR3 DNA: TGTGCCAGCAGTGAAGGAGGGACCATGAACGAGCAGTACTTC. This codes for CASSEGGTMNEQYF.

V gene TRBV6-5 combines with J gene TRBJ2-1; TRBD2 aligns across 8 bases. CDR1 is MNHEY, CDR2 SVGAGI, per germline. The CDR3 contains 15 residues. Trimming at V came to 8 bases and at J to 8 bases, leaving 14 bases not matched to a gene. CDR3 sequence (DNA): TGTGCCAGCCGCCTCGTTGGCGGGAGGCAGGATGAGCAGTTCTTC. It translates to CASRLVGGRQDEQFF.

This sequence joins TRBV5-4 and TRBJ2-7; 9 bases agree with TRBD1. After removal of 0 bases from V and 3 bases from J, the junction contained 7 bases not matched to a gene. In germline, CDR1 is SGHNT, CDR2 YYREEE (reference sequence). The CDR3 contains 16 residues. The CDR3 nucleotides read TGTGCCAGCAGCTTGGGGGGACAGGGTAGAATCTACGAGCAGTACTTC. This encodes CASSLGGQGRIYEQYF.

J is TRBJ2-5 and V is TRBV11-1; D perhaps matches TRBD1 (7 bases). Germline CDR1 reads SGHAT; CDR2 reads FQDESV (reference sequence). Trimming left V 2 bases short and J 4 bases short, with 11 bases between. This CDR3 has 14 amino acids. The CDR3 DNA reads as TGTGCCAGCAGCTTAAACCAGGGGGGAGAGACCCAGTACTTC. This translates into CASSLNQGGETQYF.

J is TRBJ2-7 and V is TRBV19; 9 nucleotides match TRBD2. The junction had 11 bases not matched to a gene; V was cut back by 3 bases and J by 2 bases. This CDR3 has 17 amino acids. Germline assignment: CDR1 LNHDA and CDR2 SQIVND (reference sequence). The CDR3 DNA reads as TGTGCCAGTAGTATTCGAATAGCGGGAGATTTCCCCTACGAGCAGTACTTC. Translated, it gives CASSIRIAGDFPYEQYF.

V usage is TRBV18 and J usage is TRBJ1-6, with D perhaps matching TRBD1 (5 bases). Germline loops: CDR1 KGHSH, CDR2 LQKENI. The CDR3 covers 14 residues. V was trimmed by 2 bases and J by 8 bases, leaving 10 bases between them. The CDR3 is CASSPGGKDSPLHF. The CDR3, as DNA: TGTGCCAGCTCACCAGGGGGTAAGGATTCACCCCTCCACTTT.

This CDR3 reads CSASTSGEVQYF. The CDR3 DNA reads TGCAGTGCTAGTACTAGCGGGGAGGTCCAGTACTTC. The V call is TRBV20-1, the J call TRBJ2-5; the match to TRBD2 covers 10 bases. The junction had 5 bases not matched to a gene; V was cut back by 3 bases and J by 10 bases. The CDR3 runs 12 residues. Germline CDR1 and CDR2: DFQATT and SNEGSKA (reference sequence).

The chain uses TRBV4-2 and TRBJ1-2; D is possibly TRBD1 (6 bases). V shed 2 bases and J shed 0 bases, with 10 bases lying between them. Germline CDR1 LGHNA, CDR2 YNFKEQ. The CDR3 covers 15 residues. The DNA of the CDR3 is TGTGCCAGCAGCCAAAGGACAGAAACTAACTATGGCTACACCTTC. Protein sequence: CASSQRTETNYGYTF.

CDR3: CASRTDRGNTGELFF. The CDR3 DNA sequence: TGTGCCAGCCGAACCGACAGGGGGAACACCGGGGAGCTGTTTTTT. The V and J genes are TRBV2 and TRBJ2-2; 8 nucleotides align to TRBD1. This CDR3 has 15 amino acids. Per the germline V gene, CDR1 is SNHLY and CDR2 is FYNNEI. The junction had 6 bases not matched to a gene; V was cut back by 8 bases and J by 1 base.

This clone was detected only a few times. This chain connects TRBV4-1 to TRBJ1-6; no firm D call. In germline, CDR1 is MGHRA, CDR2 YSYEKL. Trimming removed 0 bases from V and 8 bases from J, with 14 bases in between. This CDR3 region has 16 residues. The CDR3 loop reads CASSQDLADSYSPLHF. DNA for the CDR3: TGCGCCAGCAGCCAAGATCTGGCAGATTCTTATTCACCCCTCCACTTT.

V gene TRBV29-1 combines with J gene TRBJ1-4, with a tentative D call TRBD1 (5 bases). Per the germline V gene, CDR1 is SQVTM and CDR2 is ANQGSEA. The CDR3 loop spans 13 amino acids. The germline V and J ends were trimmed by 0 bases and 8 bases, with 10 bases remaining between them. CDR3 amino acids: CSVEDRGAEKLFF. The CDR3 coding sequence is TGCAGCGTTGAAGATCGAGGGGCAGAAAAACTGTTTTTT.

The table lists this clone with a count of one. The chain couples TRBV11-2 to TRBJ2-2, with 9 bases matching TRBD2. Trimming removed 5 bases from V and 6 bases from J; junction bases left unmatched: 10. There are 16 residues in the CDR3. The germline CDR1 and CDR2 sequences are SGHAT and FQNNGV. In nucleotides, the CDR3 is TGTGCCAGCAGCCCAAATAGCGGGAGAAGGGCCGGGGAGCTGTTTTTT. This translates into CASSPNSGRRAGELFF.

This chain uses TRBV3-1 (or the pseudogene TRBV3-2) with TRBJ2-1; a possible D gene is TRBD2 (6 bases). The CDR3 extends over 14 amino acids. Trimming removed 2 bases at V and 10 bases at J, with 15 bases between. Germline V gene lookup returns CDR1 LGHDT and CDR2 YNNKEL (reference sequence). The CDR3 sequence is CASSQNRDSREQFF. The CDR3 coding sequence is TGTGCCAGCAGCCAAAATCGGGACTCCCGAGAGCAGTTCTTC.

This chain uses TRBV11-3 with TRBJ1-5; D gene uncertain. The CDR3 runs 13 residues. V was pared by 5 bases and J by 3 bases, with 8 bases between. CDR1 and CDR2 from the germline V gene are SGHNT and YENEEA. The CDR3 here is CASSLDSNQPQHF. CDR3 in DNA: TGTGCCAGCAGCCTTGATTCCAATCAGCCCCAGCATTTT. The complete variable domain, with remaining parts taken from reference TRBV11-3 and TRBJ1-5, reads EAGVVQSPRYKIIEKKQPVAFWCNPISGHNTLYWYLQNLGQGPELLIRYENEEAVDDSQLPKDRFSAERLKGVDSTLKIQPAELGDSAVYLCASSLDSNQPQHFGDGTRLSIL.

V usage is TRBV5-1 and J usage is TRBJ1-1; TRBD1 agrees at 8 bases. V was pared by 4 bases and J by 3 bases, with 8 bases of the junction left unmatched. Germline CDR1 and CDR2: SGHRS and YFSETQ. The CDR3 extends over 15 amino acids. The CDR3: CASSQGQAWDTEAFF. CDR3 bases: TGCGCCAGCAGCCAGGGACAGGCCTGGGACACTGAAGCTTTCTTT. The full variable domain, rest sourced from reference TRBV5-1 and TRBJ1-1, is KAGVTQTPRYLIKTRGQQVTLSCSPISGHRSVSWYQQTPGQGLQFLFEYFSETQRNKGNFPGRFSGRQFSNSRSEMNVSTLELGDSALYLCASSQGQAWDTEAFFGQGTRLTVV.

V usage is TRBV19 and J usage is TRBJ1-6; tentatively, D is TRBD1 (5 bases). The CDR3 runs to 13 residues. Trimming removed 8 bases at V and 4 bases at J, with 9 bases between. The germline V gene encodes CDR1 LNHDA and CDR2 SQIVND (reference sequence). CDR3 coding DNA: TGTGCCAGTGGACAAGTATATAATTCACCCCTCCACTTT. Protein sequence: CASGQVYNSPLHF.

V and J are TRBV11-2 and TRBJ1-1; possible D gene TRBD1, 5 bases. The CDR3 runs 17 residues. The germline V and J ends were trimmed by 0 bases and 1 base, with 15 bases remaining between them. CDR1 and CDR2 (germline): SGHAT, FQNNGV. CDR3 sequence reads: CASSLEGGRAWNTEAFF. CDR3 DNA: TGTGCCAGCAGCTTAGAGGGGGGAAGGGCTTGGAACACTGAAGCTTTCTTT.

The rearrangement joins TRBV7-2 to TRBJ1-5; D remains unclear. Germline V CDR1 and CDR2: SGHTA, FQGNSA. The CDR3 is 13 amino acids. V was clipped by 1 base and J by 6 bases, with 7 bases between them. The CDR3 spells CASSLVVRQPQHF. CDR3 in DNA: TGTGCCAGCAGCTTAGTCGTACGTCAGCCCCAGCATTTT.